A selection of T cell receptor beta chains follows, all from one sample in a study of preoperative IRX-2 immunotherapy in early breast cancer. Clones were read by immunoSEQ multiplex PCR, and TCRdb kept only the in-frame ones, dropping some. This table holds roughly 1,200 clones, approximately 71% found once. Sequenced material: tumor tissue, taken after IRX-2 immunotherapy. The receptors originated from a human donor with breast cancer. The CDR3 runs from the conserved cysteine through the conserved F or W. The D gene is left open where the match is weak. Some rows mark clone size as missing; the rest say once, few, many or name a class of expanded clone.

v_gene,d_gene,j_gene,abundance,CDR3nt,CDR3aa
TRBV11-3,TRBD2,TRBJ2-3,-,TGTGCCAGCAGCTTTGGGGGAGGGCCCACAGATACGCAGTATTTT,CASSFGGGPTDTQYF
TRBV11-3,-,TRBJ2-1,-,TGTGCCAGCAGCCGAAGTCTGGAGGATAATGAGCAGTTCTTC,CASSRSLEDNEQFF
TRBV18,-,TRBJ1-2,-,TGTGCCAGCTCACCAAAGGATGTCTACTTTCGCTACACCTTC,CASSPKDVYFRYTF
TRBV6-8,TRBD1,TRBJ2-1,-,TGTGCCAGCAGTGACTCTAGGGACAGCTCCTACAATGAGCAGTTCTTC,CASSDSRDSSYNEQFF
TRBV11-3,-,TRBJ2-7,-,TGTGCCAGCAGCCCCCTCGATAATTCCTACGAGCAGTACTTC,CASSPLDNSYEQYF
TRBV12-5,-,TRBJ1-1,-,TGTGCTAGTGGTTTGGTCCAGGGGATGAACACTGAAGCTTTCTTT,CASGLVQGMNTEAFF
TRBV11-3,-,TRBJ1-5,few,TGTGCCAGCAGCCGGGTAGCCCAGAGTACGAGCAATCAGCCCCAGCATTTT,CASSRVAQSTSNQPQHF
TRBV6-8,-,TRBJ1-1,few,TGTGCCAGCAGCCCGACTTCGGGTGGGACTGAAGCTTTCTTT,CASSPTSGGTEAFF
TRBV6-8,TRBD1,TRBJ1-2,-,TGTGCCATCACTGGGACAGGGGGCGATGGCTACACCTTC,CAITGTGGDGYTF
TRBV5-1,TRBD2,TRBJ2-3,-,TGCGCCAGCAGCTCAGCGGGGGTCAACACAGATACGCAGTATTTT,CASSSAGVNTDTQYF
TRBV7-2,-,TRBJ2-5,once,TGTGCCAGCAGCTCGGGACTGGAGGAGACCCAGTACTTC,CASSSGLEETQYF
TRBV6-8,-,TRBJ1-5,-,TGTGCCAGCAGTTATAGTCTCCTGGGCGGGGCGGGTAGCAATCAGCCCCAGCATTTT,CASSYSLLGGAGSNQPQHF
TRBV30,-,TRBJ1-3,-,TGTGCCTGGACAAACTCTGGAAACACCATATATTTT,CAWTNSGNTIYF
TRBV10-2,-,TRBJ2-3,-,TGCGCCAGCAACCGGGACTCGAAAGATACGCAGTATTTT,CASNRDSKDTQYF
TRBV18,-,TRBJ1-2,-,TGTGCCAGCTCACCTCAGGACAGTAACTATGGCTACACCTTC,CASSPQDSNYGYTF
TRBV6-7,TRBD1,TRBJ2-2,-,TGTGCCAGCAGTTACCAGAACAGGGGCCCTTGGGCCGGGGAGCTGTTTTTT,CASSYQNRGPWAGELFF
TRBV6-8,-,TRBJ2-3,-,TGTGCCAGCAGTGAGACGGGACGGGCAGATACGCAGTATTTT,CASSETGRADTQYF
TRBV4-1,-,TRBJ1-5,once,TGCGCCAGCAGCCAAGTACGCAATCAGCCCCAGCATTTT,CASSQVRNQPQHF
TRBV10-2,TRBD2,TRBJ2-3,-,TGCGCCAGCAGGAATAGCGGGGGTAGCACAGATACGCAGTATTTT,CASRNSGGSTDTQYF
TRBV28,TRBD1,TRBJ1-5,-,TGTGCCAGCACCCGACTTTGGACAGGGGGCAATCAGCCCCAGCATTTT,CASTRLWTGGNQPQHF
TRBV12-5,TRBD1,TRBJ2-7,-,TGTGCTACGCTGGGACAGGTTTCCTACGAGCAGTACTTC,CATLGQVSYEQYF
TRBV29-1,-,TRBJ2-7,-,TGCAGCGCCTTCGTCGACTCCTACGAGCAGTACTTC,CSAFVDSYEQYF
TRBV6-8,TRBD1,TRBJ1-4,-,TGTGCCAGCAGTCAACAGGGGGCAGGTGAAAAACTGTTTTTT,CASSQQGAGEKLFF